The 26 T cell receptor beta chains reported below all come from one sample, sequenced in a study of blood T cells in healthy people across ages. A second PCR of 7 to 11 cycles used a sample-barcoded 5' primer and a J-beta primer mix. Each CDR3 protein gets one entry after TCRdb re-called the 5' RACE reads with MiXCR. The sample contains approximately 800,000 distinct CDR3 sequences, about 55% of which appear only once. The specimen sequenced was blood. The origin of the receptors is an elderly man in good health.

This clonotype appeared many times. This sequence joins TRBV27 and TRBJ2-2; D gene ambiguous. The CDR3 extends over 12 amino acids. CDR1 and CDR2 from the germline V gene are MNHEY and SMNVEV (reference sequence). V gave up 5 bases and J gave up 6 bases, with 7 bases separating them. In nucleotides, the CDR3 is TGTGCCAGCAGTCCGGTCCCCGGGGAGCTGTTTTTT. It is translated as CASSPVPGELFF.

The rearrangement links TRBV12-3 or TRBV12-4 to TRBJ2-4, with D possibly being TRBD1 (5 bases). The CDR3 is 17 residues long. The V and J ends lost 0 bases and 2 bases respectively, with 14 bases between them. In nucleotides, the CDR3 is TGTGCCAGCAGTTTAGCGCTAGGGGAACAGTCCAAAAACATTCAGTACTTC. It specifies CASSLALGEQSKNIQYF.

The count of this clonotype is one. The junction departs from germline at one end; a sequencing error may be responsible. The chain uses TRBV11-2 and TRBJ1-5; no reliable D call. The CDR3 contains 14 residues. Germline CDR1 reads SGHAT; CDR2 reads FQNNGV. Here the CDR3 reads CASSLDPPSQLQHF. The CDR3 DNA sequence: TGTGCCAGCAGCTTAGACCCACCATCTCAGCTCCAGCATTTT.

The gene calls are TRBV5-1 and TRBJ1-2, with TRBD1 as a possible D gene (6 bases). Trimming removed 4 bases at V and 4 bases at J, with 14 bases between. The CDR3 covers 14 residues. CDR1 is SGHRS, CDR2 YFSETQ, per germline. CDR3 loop: CASSVAGTTYGYTF. The CDR3 DNA follows: TGCGCCAGCAGCGTCGCCGGGACAACCTATGGCTACACCTTC. Variable domain in full (rest from reference TRBV5-1 and TRBJ1-2): KAGVTQTPRYLIKTRGQQVTLSCSPISGHRSVSWYQQTPGQGLQFLFEYFSETQRNKGNFPGRFSGRQFSNSRSEMNVSTLELGDSALYLCASSVAGTTYGYTFGSGTRLTVV.

This chain uses TRBV4-1 with TRBJ2-1; TRBD2 is a possible D gene (6 bases). The V and J ends lost 2 bases and 12 bases respectively, with 14 bases between them. This CDR3 has 13 amino acids. Germline V gives CDR1 MGHRA, CDR2 YSYEKL. The CDR3 nucleotides are TGCGCCAGCAGCCAAAACGGGTGGGGACTGCAGTTCTTC. It is translated as CASSQNGWGLQFF.

The V call is TRBV29-1, the J call TRBJ2-3; 11 nucleotides match TRBD1. V trimming: 3 bases; J trimming: 14 bases; junction bases outside the gene matches: 7. The germline V gene has CDR1 SQVTM and CDR2 ANQGSEA. The CDR3 is 12 amino acids. The CDR3 spells CSVDGQGARVYF. CDR3 DNA sequence: TGCAGCGTTGACGGACAGGGGGCAAGAGTGTATTTT.

This clonotype was found a few times. The V and J genes are TRBV6-5 and TRBJ1-4; 9 bases fit TRBD1. The CDR3 sequence is 16 residues long. From germline, CDR1 is MNHEY and CDR2 SVGAGI. Losses at the gene ends were 6 bases for V and 5 bases for J; bases not matched to a gene: 10. CDR3 in DNA: TGTGCCAGCAGGCGGAAACCCGGGACAGGGAATGAAAAACTGTTTTTT. Translation: CASRRKPGTGNEKLFF.

The chain recombines TRBV20-1 with TRBJ1-2; D not certain. Per the germline V gene, CDR1 is DFQATT and CDR2 is SNEGSKA (reference sequence). Trimming took off 4 bases at V and 9 bases at J, with 9 bases between the two ends. The CDR3 sequence is 10 residues long. CDR3 coding DNA: TGCAGTGCTAAAGGGCTCAGCTACACCTTC. Translating it yields CSAKGLSYTF.

J is TRBJ2-6 and V is TRBV20-1, with D unclear. The CDR3 contains 15 residues. Trimming stripped 0 bases from V and 0 bases from J, with 6 bases between. Germline V CDR1 and CDR2: DFQATT, SNEGSKA (reference sequence). The CDR3 loop reads CSARDARSGANVLTF. The CDR3 DNA is TGCAGTGCTAGAGATGCACGCTCTGGGGCCAACGTCCTGACTTTC.

This chain links TRBV18 with TRBJ2-7; 7 nucleotides agree with TRBD1. Trimming removed 0 bases from V and 0 bases from J; junction bases left unmatched: 5. Germline V gene sequence: CDR1 KGHSH, CDR2 LQKENI. The CDR3 spans 16 residues. CDR3 loop: CASSPPGGQASYEQYF. CDR3 DNA sequence: TGTGCCAGCTCACCACCCGGTGGACAGGCCTCCTACGAGCAGTACTTC.

This clonotype was observed a few times. The rearrangement links TRBV28 to TRBJ2-7; D may match TRBD1 or TRBD2 (5 bases each). The CDR3 length is 14 residues. Trimming removed 6 bases from V and 1 base from J, with 13 bases in between. Germline values: CDR1 MDHEN, CDR2 SYDVKM. The CDR3 DNA is TGTGCCAGCAGACCTCCGGGACCTTCCTACGAGCAGTACTTC. It is translated as CASRPPGPSYEQYF.

About this clonotype itself: A read error may account for a junction end that differs from germline. The V gene is TRBV7-2, the J gene TRBJ2-2; tentative D call: TRBD2 (5 bases). CDR3 size: 12 residues. Germline CDR1 SGHTA, CDR2 FQGNSA. CDR3 coding DNA: TGTGTCAGCAGCTTAGTTCGGGGAAGGATGTTTTTT. Translated: CVSSLVRGRMFF.

V gene TRBV12-3 or TRBV12-4 combines with J gene TRBJ2-2, with no clear D. Trimming took 4 bases from V and 6 from J, leaving 9 bases between them. CDR3 length equals 13 residues. The CDR3 spells CASSSLRPGELFF. DNA for the CDR3: TGTGCCAGCAGTTCCCTCAGACCCGGGGAGCTGTTTTTT.

The chain links TRBV7-9 to TRBJ2-3; D perhaps matches TRBD1 (6 bases). The CDR3 covers 17 residues. Germline V CDR1 and CDR2: SEHNR, FQNEAQ (reference sequence). V gave up 4 bases and J gave up 2 bases, with 19 bases separating them. CDR3 coding DNA: TGTGCCAGCAGCTCAATAGAGACAGGACACTACACAGATACGCAGTATTTT. It is translated as CASSSIETGHYTDTQYF.

This clonotype was counted only a few times. V and J are TRBV12-3 or TRBV12-4 and TRBJ1-1; 10 bases agree with TRBD1. V dropped 5 bases and J dropped 1; count of bases not matched to a gene: 7. This CDR3 region has 16 residues. CDR3 residues: CASSPGTGATNTEAFF. CDR3 nucleotide sequence: TGTGCCAGCAGTCCGGGGACAGGGGCGACGAACACTGAAGCTTTCTTT.

This chain joins TRBV20-1 and TRBJ2-3, with 7 bases fitting TRBD2. V dropped 6 bases and J dropped 0; count of bases not matched to a gene: 9. From germline, CDR1 is DFQATT and CDR2 SNEGSKA (reference sequence). CDR3 size: 15 residues. CDR3 protein: CSAPAGVASTDTQYF. As DNA, the CDR3 is TGCAGTGCCCCCGCGGGGGTGGCTAGCACAGATACGCAGTATTTT.

The chain couples TRBV9 to TRBJ1-1; D uncertain. Germline V CDR1 and CDR2: SGDLS, YYNGEE. CDR3 length equals 12 residues. Trimming pared 2 bases from V and 3 bases from J, leaving 5 bases between. In nucleotides, the CDR3 is TGTGCCAGCAGCGTTTGGGACACTGAAGCTTTCTTT. This gives the protein CASSVWDTEAFF.

This clonotype was counted a single time. The V call is TRBV9, the J call TRBJ2-5, with no clear D. There are 14 residues in the CDR3. Trimming took off 3 bases at V and 2 bases at J, with 11 bases between the two ends. In germline, CDR1 is SGDLS, CDR2 YYNGEE. The CDR3 loop is CASSADWGQETQYF. In nucleotides, the CDR3 is TGTGCCAGCAGCGCCGACTGGGGACAAGAGACCCAGTACTTC.

The table lists this clonotype with many counts. The V call is TRBV4-1, the J call TRBJ2-1, with 7 nucleotides matching TRBD2. The V and J ends lost 1 base and 2 bases, in that order; junction bases with no gene match: 5. Per germline, CDR1 MGHRA and CDR2 YSYEKL. CDR3 length: 16 residues. The CDR3 DNA is TGCGCCAGCAGCCAAGTTCCTAGCGGAGCCTACAATGAGCAGTTCTTC. Translated: CASSQVPSGAYNEQFF.

CDR3 amino acids: CASSQDMTETQYF. As DNA, the CDR3 is TGTGCCAGCAGCCAAGATATGACGGAGACCCAGTACTTC. V is TRBV4-2 and J is TRBJ2-5; D unresolved. This CDR3 is 13 amino acids long. The V end was cut by 0 bases, the J end by 5 bases, with 7 bases between. Germline V gene lookup returns CDR1 LGHNA and CDR2 YNFKEQ.

This clonotype appeared once. This CDR3 reads CASAGRLPYEQYF. The CDR3 DNA reads TGTGCCAGCGCCGGACGGCTCCCCTACGAGCAGTACTTC. The chain has TRBV28 and TRBJ2-5, with no clear D. Near its end, the DNA agrees better with TRBJ2-7, so the J call may be wrong. The length of the CDR3 is 13 residues. CDR1 MDHEN and CDR2 SYDVKM come from the germline V gene.

This clonotype was seen more than once but under ten times. The V call is TRBV16, the J call TRBJ1-5; the match to TRBD1 covers 8 bases. Per germline, CDR1 KGHSY and CDR2 FQNENV. CDR3 length: 15 residues. The trim removed 0 bases at V and 5 bases at J, leaving 3 bases unmatched. CDR3 residues: CASSQSGTGYQPQHF. The DNA for the CDR3 is TGTGCCAGCAGCCAATCGGGGACAGGCTATCAGCCCCAGCATTTT.

The chain couples TRBV28 to TRBJ2-3; TRBD2 agrees at 7 bases. The trim removed 3 bases at V and 6 bases at J, leaving 9 bases unmatched. CDR1 MDHEN and CDR2 SYDVKM come from the germline V gene. CDR3 length equals 15 residues. The CDR3: CASSFQAGNGDTQYF. For the CDR3, the DNA is TGTGCCAGCAGTTTCCAAGCGGGAAATGGGGATACGCAGTATTTT.

This clonotype was detected a few times. The chain uses TRBV20-1 and TRBJ1-6; D may be TRBD1 (6 bases). Germline CDR1 and CDR2: DFQATT and SNEGSKA (reference sequence). CDR3 length: 17 amino acids. V lost 3 bases, J lost 5 bases, and 20 bases lay in between. The CDR3 DNA follows: TGCAGTGCTAGCCGTCGGAAGGGGGGTATCAATAATTCACCCCTCCACTTT. Its translation is CSASRRKGGINNSPLHF.

The chain has TRBV13 and TRBJ2-7; D is unclear. Trimming left V 5 bases short and J 5 bases short, with 10 bases between. Germline V gene lookup returns CDR1 PRHDT and CDR2 FYEKMQ (reference sequence). The CDR3 extends over 12 amino acids. The CDR3 protein is CASSPGPNEQYF. The CDR3 bases are TGTGCCAGCAGCCCCGGACCCAACGAGCAGTACTTC.

There are a few counts of this clonotype. The CDR3 here is CASRTPGAETQYF. CDR3 in DNA: TGTGCCAGCAGAACTCCGGGGGCGGAGACCCAGTACTTC. The chain has TRBV11-2 and TRBJ2-5; D is tentatively TRBD1 or TRBD2 (6 bases each). CDR1 and CDR2 from the germline V gene are SGHAT and FQNNGV. Trimming cost V 6 bases and J 5 bases, with 13 bases left between them. There are 13 residues in the CDR3.